The 22 T cell receptor delta chains below all came from one sample that was sequenced in a study of γδ T cells in repeated Plasmodium falciparum infection. TCRdb processed the multiplex PCR reads again with the CATT caller. This sample carries 50,000 to 55,000 delta-chain clones, roughly 1.9% of them seen once, and the ten largest clones take around 25%. Gammadelta T cells were flow-sorted from PBMC into Vgamma9/Vdelta2+ and Vdelta2-negative populations for bulk analysis. Sequenced: gamma-delta T cells from blood. Every receptor here comes from a pool of human donors (malaria-infected and uninfected, not separated).

Concerning this clone itself: TCRdb shows a much larger clone's protein in place of this DNA's translation, and the two differ at residue 21, likely through a read error; the protein shown is translated from the DNA. The chain is built from TRDV1 and TRDJ1; 10 bases line up with TRDD3. Since TCRdb gives no J gene, matching the DNA to germline was used here to assign it. The germline gives CDR1 TSWWSYY, CDR2 QGS. This CDR3 is 25 amino acids long. V gave up 0 bases and J gave up 6 bases; unmatched junction bases: 34. The CDR3 coding sequence is TGTGCTCTTGGGGAACTAGCCTTTTTTCGTTGGCCGGGGTATGTGGGGGATACTAATTCCAATAAACTCATCTTT. Translated: CALGELAFFRWPGYVGDTNSNKLIF.

In this sample, this clone turned up a few times. A far larger clone is a single base away, which makes a read error likely. Other DNA sequences of this sample code for an identical CDR3. No J gene was assigned, while the V gene was called as TRDV1; TRDD3, the D gene given by the table, was not confirmed from the DNA. Germline values: CDR1 TSWWSYY, CDR2 QGS. The CDR3 covers 23 residues. This CDR3 reads CALGEPRSASQGYWGILTDKLIF. Written as DNA, the CDR3 is TGTGCTCTTGGGGAACCTCGGTCCGCCTCACAGGGATACTGGGGGATACTGACCGATAAACTCATCTTC.

There are many counts of this clone. This chain connects TRDV1 to TRDJ1, with a possible D match to TRDD2 (6 bases). The CDR3 covers 18 residues. The ends were cut back, 4 bases at V and 0 bases at J, with 21 bases in the middle. The germline CDR1 and CDR2 sequences are TSWWSYY and QGS. Here the CDR3 DNA reads TGTGCTCTTGGGGGCTCTTCCTTACGTACTGGATACACCGATAAACTCATCTTT. This translates into CALGGSSLRTGYTDKLIF.

This clone was picked up a small number of times. TCRdb pairs this DNA with a much larger clone's protein that differs at residue 13, likely a read error; the protein shown was translated from the DNA. Written as DNA, the CDR3 is TGTGCCTGTGACACCTTTCTTCCATACTGGGGGATAGGAGAGGACACCCGACAGATGTTTTTC. This gives the protein CACDTFLPYWGIGEDTRQMFF. The rearrangement uses TRDV2 and TRDJ3, with TRDD3 matching 11 bases. In the absence of a J gene in TCRdb, the DNA was matched to germline to assign it here. The germline V gene has CDR1 GEAIGNYY and CDR2 EKD. CDR3 length equals 21 residues. J lost 6 bases, V lost 0 bases, and 15 bases had no gene match.

About this clone itself: This likely stems from a read error, as it lies one base from a far larger clone. The J gene has no call, while the V gene is TRDV1; the table's TRDD3 call for D was not verified on the DNA. The germline CDR1 and CDR2 sequences are TSWWSYY and QGS. The CDR3 length is 23 residues. CDR3 coding DNA: TGTGCTCTTGGGTACCAAGTGGAGGGCTTTCCTGGGGGATACGCGGGTCTTACAGCACAACTCTTCTTC. This encodes CALGYQVEGFPGGYAGLTAQLFF.

This clone was seen a few times. A far more abundant clone sits one base away, making this likely a read error. Additional DNA sequences in this sample encode the identical CDR3. The chain joins TRDV3 to TRDJ4; D might be TRDD2 (5 bases). TCRdb carries no J gene annotation; the J gene was assigned here by matching the DNA with germline. The CDR3 runs 19 residues. Germline lookup yields CDR1 TVYSNPD and CDR2 GDNSRS (reference sequence). V shed 4 bases and J shed 0 bases, with 33 bases lying between them. The CDR3: CASTITPSPRRRLARPLIF. CDR3 DNA sequence: TGTGCCTCCACAATCACTCCTTCACCTCGACGACGCCTGGCCAGACCCCTGATCTTT.

Many counts were recorded for this clone. The chain employs TRDV1 and TRDJ1, with D possibly being TRDD2 (6 bases). V lost 4 bases and J lost 0, with 15 bases in between. The germline V gene has CDR1 TSWWSYY and CDR2 QGS. The CDR3 runs to 16 residues. CDR3: CALGVPSGVYTDKLIF. CDR3 DNA sequence: TGTGCTCTTGGGGTTCCTAGCGGGGTCTACACCGATAAACTCATCTTT.

This clone was seen more than once but under ten times. TCRdb's entry gives the protein of a much larger clone, which mismatches this DNA's translation at residue 10, likely from a read error; the protein reported here is translated from the DNA. This chain connects TRDV3 to TRDJ1, with D perhaps assigned TRDD1 or TRDD3 (6 bases each). TCRdb leaves out the J gene; it was filled in here by matching the DNA to germline. There are 20 residues in the CDR3. With 3 bases removed from V and 0 bases from J, the gap between germline ends came to 32 bases. The germline CDR1 and CDR2 sequences are TVYSNPD and GDNSRS (reference sequence). The CDR3 nucleotides read TGTGCCTTACTGGGCGAGGAAATATGGAGGACCCCTATTTACACCGATAAACTCATCTTT. This encodes CALLGEEIWRTPIYTDKLIF.

Only a few counts were recorded for this clone. A single base is all that separates this from a far larger clone, so a read error is likely. Other DNA sequences from this sample encode an identical CDR3 as well. CDR3 amino acids: CALGEPPYAFLRWGGDHTDKLIF. In nucleotides, the CDR3 is TGTGCTCTTGGGGAACCACCCTACGCCTTCCTACGCTGGGGGGGTGACCACACCGACAAACTCATCTTT. This chain links TRDV1 with TRDJ1, with 9 bases fitting TRDD2. The J gene was not available in TCRdb and was assigned here by matching the DNA to germline segments. The CDR3 totals 23 residues. Germline V lookup: CDR1 TSWWSYY, CDR2 QGS.

To note about this clone: The protein TCRdb gives is from a much larger clone and does not agree with this DNA's translation at residue 8, likely a read error; the protein shown here comes from the DNA. V gene TRDV1 combines with J gene TRDJ1, with 7 bases lining up with TRDD3. TCRdb offers no J gene call, so here the DNA was matched to germline to obtain one. The J segment lost 4 bases and the V segment lost 3 bases, leaving 26 bases of the junction unmatched. The CDR3 runs 21 residues. Germline V gives CDR1 TSWWSYY, CDR2 QGS. The CDR3 sequence: CALGDLSCPFQSWGLNDKLIF. Written as DNA, the CDR3 is TGTGCTCTTGGGGATCTTTCCTGCCCATTTCAAAGCTGGGGGCTTAACGATAAACTCATCTTT.

Turning to this clone: The protein that TCRdb holds for this DNA derives from a much larger clone and differs from the translated DNA at residue 8, which likely indicates a read error; the protein shown here is translated from the DNA. This chain links TRDV1 with TRDJ1, with 12 bases identical to TRDD3. No J gene was available from TCRdb, and it was assigned here by a germline match of the DNA. The ends lost 1 base at V and 2 bases at J; junction bases unmatched: 23. From germline, CDR1 is TSWWSYY and CDR2 QGS. CDR3 size: 23 residues. CDR3 bases: TGTGCTCTTGGGGAACCTCGGACCGCCTCACAGGGATACTGGGGGATACTGACCGATAAACTCATCTTT. It yields the protein CALGEPRTASQGYWGILTDKLIF.

This clone was observed a few times. For this DNA, TCRdb reports the protein of a much larger clone, which diverges at residue 8, most likely from a read error; the protein presented here is translated directly from the DNA. The rearrangement joins TRDV1 to TRDJ1; 7 bases are a match to TRDD2. The J gene, not given by TCRdb, was assigned here from a germline match of the nucleotide sequence. This CDR3 contains 20 residues. V lost 1 base to trimming and J lost 1 base; unmatched junction nucleotides: 18. Germline V CDR1 and CDR2: TSWWSYY, QGS. Here the CDR3 reads CALGEPASVPTPGITDKLIF. The CDR3 DNA reads as TGTGCTCTTGGGGAACCAGCTTCCGTTCCTACACCAGGGATCACCGATAAACTCATCTTT.

This clone is categorized as large. This sample also contains other DNA sequences that code for the same CDR3. The V and J genes are TRDV3 and TRDJ1, with TRDD3 matching 9 bases. The CDR3 extends over 13 amino acids. Germline assignment: CDR1 TVYSNPD and CDR2 GDNSRS (reference sequence). With 0 bases clipped from V and 10 bases from J, the junction kept 9 bases outside the gene matches. The DNA for the CDR3 is TGTGCCTTTAGTCGGGGGGATACCCGCAGACTCATCTTT. Amino acid sequence: CAFSRGDTRRLIF.

This clone was counted at least ten times. The chain combines TRDV1 with TRDJ1; D gene uncertain. The V gene lost 0 bases and the J gene lost 0 bases, with 23 bases spanning the gap. This CDR3 comprises 20 residues. CDR1 TSWWSYY and CDR2 QGS come from the germline V gene. The CDR3 sequence is CALGELEFRLPVPYTDKLIF. The CDR3 DNA follows: TGTGCTCTTGGGGAACTAGAGTTCCGATTACCAGTACCGTACACCGATAAACTCATCTTT.

In regard to this clone: The likely explanation is a read error, given a far larger clone one base away. Other DNA sequences in this specimen translate into the identical CDR3. This chain connects TRDV1 to TRDJ1; 11 bases map to TRDD3. Matching the DNA to germline supplied the J gene, which TCRdb does not give. This CDR3 region has 23 residues. Looked up from germline, CDR1 is TSWWSYY and CDR2 is QGS. In nucleotides, the CDR3 is TGTGCCCTTGGGGAACTAGTTGTGCCTACCGACTGGGGGATAATTCTTGACACCGATAAACTCATCTTT. It translates to CALGELVVPTDWGIILDTDKLIF.

The gene calls are TRDV2 and TRDJ1, with D possibly TRDD3 on 6 matching bases. No J segment appears in TCRdb, so it was assigned here by matching the sequence to germline. Germline assignment: CDR1 GEAIGNYY and CDR2 EKD. The CDR3 consists of 16 residues. V was pared by 2 bases and J by 10 bases, with 25 bases between. CDR3 sequence: CACDNMGGEEEKRLIF. As DNA, the CDR3 is TGTGCCTGTGACAACATGGGGGGGGAGGAGGAGAAGAGACTCATCTTT.

In its sample, this clone ranks as medium-sized. One base separates it from a far larger clone, so it is likely a read error. The rearrangement uses TRAV38-2/DV8 and TRDJ1; TRDD3 matches 10 bases. J gave up 0 bases and V 0 bases, and 11 bases lay outside the gene matches. The CDR3 sequence is 19 residues long. Germline V CDR1 and CDR2: TSESDYY, QEAYKQQN. The CDR3 DNA follows: TGTGCTTATAGGAGCGCGAGCCCACTGGGGGATCTCTACACCGATAAACTCATCTTT. Translating it yields CAYRSASPLGDLYTDKLIF.

Worth noting for this clone: TCRdb attributes to this sequence the protein of a much larger clone, which differs from the DNA translation at residue 3; a read error is likely, and the protein displayed is translated from the DNA. The chain has TRDV2 and TRDJ3; 8 bases map to TRDD3. No J gene was available from TCRdb, and it was assigned here by a germline match of the DNA. The germline V gene has CDR1 GEAIGNYY and CDR2 EKD. CDR3 length: 20 amino acids. The CDR3 loop reads CAYDILLGVPGPWDTRQMFF. The CDR3 bases are TGTGCCTATGACATTTTACTGGGGGTCCCTGGGCCCTGGGACACCCGACAGATGTTTTTC.

Of note for this clone: This DNA's translation and the protein TCRdb lists, from a much larger clone, do not match at residue 7, likely due to a read error; the protein shown is translated from the DNA. The chain carries TRDV1 and TRDJ1, with 13 bases aligning to TRDD3. TCRdb offers no J gene call, so here the DNA was matched to germline to obtain one. Germline lookup yields CDR1 TSWWSYY and CDR2 QGS. CDR3 length equals 21 residues. J gave up 2 bases and V 3 bases, and 18 bases lay outside the gene matches. CDR3 residues: CALGDLPPIRTGGYVTDKLIF. In DNA form, the CDR3 reads TGTGCTCTTGGGGACCTCCCTCCGATCCGAACTGGGGGATACGTTACCGATAAACTCATCTTT.

A word on this clone: The TCRdb protein, from a much larger clone, departs from this DNA's translation at residue 19, likely by read error; the protein shown derives from the DNA. This sequence joins TRDV1 and TRDJ1; D perhaps matches TRDD3 (6 bases). No J gene was available from TCRdb, and it was assigned here by a germline match of the DNA. CDR1 and CDR2 from the germline V gene are TSWWSYY and QGS. This CDR3 is built from 23 residues. This CDR3 is CALGELIFPRYFEGGPYTEKLIF. The CDR3, as DNA: TGTGCTCTTGGGGAACTAATCTTCCCTCGTTACTTTGAGGGGGGACCTTACACCGAGAAACTCATCTTT.

This clone has at least ten counts. A far larger clone is only one base removed, so a read error is likely. This same CDR3 is encoded by further DNA sequences in the sample. The rearrangement joins TRDV3 to TRDJ1; TRDD3 agrees at 13 bases. As TCRdb names no J gene, one was assigned here on the basis of a DNA match to germline. There are 17 residues in the CDR3. V shed 3 bases and J 7 bases; nucleotides not matched to a gene: 17. In germline, CDR1 is TVYSNPD, CDR2 GDNSRS (reference sequence). CDR3 nucleotides: TGTGCCTTCCCCAGGCTACGTACTGGGGGATACGACGGTAAACTCATCTTT. Protein: CAFPRLRTGGYDGKLIF.

This clone was counted at least ten times. Only one base separates this from a far larger clonotype, so it likely reflects a read error. The identical CDR3 is also encoded by other nucleotide sequences in the sample. V and J are TRDV1 and TRDJ1; tentative D call: TRDD3 (10 bases). The J gene comes from matching the DNA to germline here; TCRdb lacks it. The ends were cut back, 3 bases at V and 0 bases at J, with 53 bases in the middle. The CDR3 length is 29 residues. The germline CDR1 and CDR2 sequences are TSWWSYY and QGS. DNA of the CDR3: TGTGCTCTTGGGGAGCTCCACTTCCCCTTCCTACAGTTTTTGAGGGGGATACGCACAGCTACGGGGTACACCGATAAACTCATCTTT. Protein sequence: CALGELHFPFLQFLRGIRTATGYTDKLIF.